The 23 T cell receptor beta chains in this list originate from one sample, sequenced in a study of T cells after yellow fever vaccination. From the 5' RACE reads, TCRdb called clonotypes with MiXCR, one entry per CDR3 protein. The table shows 250,000 or so distinct CDR3 sequences, with approximately 6.8% occurring only once. Sequenced material: CD4+ T cells sorted from PBMCs, taken on the day of the yellow fever booster vaccination. The source of these receptors is a man aged 25-45 years who received the YFV17D yellow fever vaccine.

The table lists this clonotype with many counts. The chain couples TRBV4-3 to TRBJ2-3; D uncertain. V lost 11 bases to trimming and J lost 8 bases, with 8 bases between them. The CDR3 consists of 9 residues. The V gene's germline CDR1 is LGHNA and CDR2 YSLEER. This CDR3 is CARAATQYF. DNA for the CDR3: TGCGCCCGGGCGGCTACGCAGTATTTT.

This sequence joins TRBV5-1 and TRBJ1-1; D is undetermined. The CDR3 is made up of 14 amino acids. Germline CDR1 SGHRS, CDR2 YFSETQ. V lost 4 bases and J lost 1, with 11 bases in between. CDR3 nucleotide sequence: TGCGCCAGCAGCCCGGGGAGTTCGAACACTGAAGCTTTCTTT. Translated: CASSPGSSNTEAFF.

This clonotype was recorded many times. The chain is built from TRBV20-1 and TRBJ2-5; 10 bases match TRBD2. Trimming cost V 2 bases and J 1 base; bases outside gene matches: 4. Germline CDR1 and CDR2: DFQATT and SNEGSKA (reference sequence). The CDR3 extends over 15 amino acids. CDR3 residues: CSARRVAGGQETQYF. DNA for the CDR3: TGCAGTGCTAGAAGGGTAGCGGGAGGCCAAGAGACCCAGTACTTC.

This chain connects TRBV18 to TRBJ1-5; D ambiguous. The germline gives CDR1 KGHSH, CDR2 LQKENI. Trimming cost V 5 bases and J 3 bases, with 14 bases left between them. The CDR3 sequence is 15 residues long. This CDR3 is CASSKGGSLNQPQHF. The CDR3 DNA follows: TGTGCCAGCTCAAAGGGTGGGTCTCTCAATCAGCCCCAGCATTTT.

A few counts support this clonotype. This chain uses TRBV20-1 with TRBJ2-1, with 9 bases fitting TRBD2. The CDR3 runs 14 residues. Germline V gene lookup returns CDR1 DFQATT and CDR2 SNEGSKA (reference sequence). J gave up 5 bases and V 2 bases, and 4 bases lay outside the gene matches. The CDR3 DNA reads as TGCAGTGCTAGAATAGCGGGAGTGGACAATGAGCAGTTCTTC. Translating gives CSARIAGVDNEQFF.

This clonotype was recorded many times. This chain connects TRBV25-1 to TRBJ2-7, with 11 bases aligning to TRBD1. CDR1 and CDR2 (germline): MGHDK, SYGVNS. The CDR3 covers 16 residues. The V gene end was trimmed by 6 bases and the J gene end by 6 bases; junction bases not matched to a gene: 13. The CDR3 spells CASSDERGQGGPEQYF. The CDR3 DNA reads as TGTGCCAGCAGCGACGAGAGGGGACAGGGGGGTCCCGAGCAGTACTTC.

The chain carries TRBV19 and TRBJ2-7; D may be TRBD2 (5 bases). This CDR3 region has 15 residues. Germline assignment: CDR1 LNHDA and CDR2 SQIVND (reference sequence). Trimming took 5 bases from V and 4 from J, leaving 18 bases between them. This CDR3 reads CASSPGPLAGYEQYF. The CDR3 DNA is TGTGCCAGTAGTCCTGGTCCGTTGGCGGGTTACGAGCAGTACTTC.

This clonotype was detected a few times. The chain employs TRBV18 and TRBJ2-5; 8 bases map to TRBD1. The germline gives CDR1 KGHSH, CDR2 LQKENI. The CDR3 consists of 15 residues. J lost 0 bases, V lost 3 bases, and 3 bases had no gene match. For the CDR3, the DNA is TGTGCCAGCTCACCTTGGACAGGGTACCAAGAGACCCAGTACTTC. Its protein is CASSPWTGYQETQYF.

In this sample, this clonotype turned up a few times. The gene calls are TRBV15 and TRBJ2-3; D uncertain. CDR3 size: 12 residues. The ends were cut back, 3 bases at V and 8 bases at J, with 9 bases in the middle. The germline V gene has CDR1 LNHNV and CDR2 YYDKDF (reference sequence). The CDR3 spells CATSRDVSTQYF. The CDR3 nucleotides read TGTGCCACCAGCAGGGACGTAAGTACGCAGTATTTT.

This clonotype has a count of ten or more. V usage is TRBV11-2 and J usage is TRBJ1-1, with D hard to call. Looked up from germline, CDR1 is SGHAT and CDR2 is FQNNGV. This CDR3 is built from 16 residues. V gave up 2 bases and J gave up 0 bases, with 13 bases separating them. The CDR3 reads CASSLRYGVLNTEAFF. Here the CDR3 DNA reads TGTGCCAGCAGCTTACGATATGGCGTATTGAACACTGAAGCTTTCTTT.

At least ten counts were recorded for this clonotype. The chain has TRBV7-2 and TRBJ2-5, with 8 bases aligning to TRBD2. The junction had 9 bases not matched to a gene; V was cut back by 5 bases and J by 4 bases. This CDR3 has 15 residues. Germline V lookup: CDR1 SGHTA, CDR2 FQGNSA. This CDR3 reads CASSNYLAGTETQYF. CDR3 DNA sequence: TGTGCCAGCAGCAACTATCTAGCGGGTACAGAGACCCAGTACTTC.

There are a few counts of this clonotype. V is TRBV12-3 or TRBV12-4 and J is TRBJ2-7; TRBD1 agrees at 8 bases. The length of the CDR3 is 15 residues. V lost 6 bases and J lost 1; bases outside the gene matches: 8. CDR3 in DNA: TGTGCCAGCAGGACAGGGGCGCTTCCGTCCTACGAGCAGTACTTC. This codes for CASRTGALPSYEQYF.

V gene TRBV5-4 combines with J gene TRBJ1-1; 8 nucleotides agree with TRBD1. In germline, CDR1 is SGHNT, CDR2 YYREEE (reference sequence). J was trimmed by 3 bases and V by 4 bases; bases with no gene match: 8. CDR3 size: 15 residues. DNA of the CDR3: TGTGCCAGCAGCAACAGGACAGGGTTGTACACTGAAGCTTTCTTT. Translating gives CASSNRTGLYTEAFF.

The chain uses TRBV29-1 and TRBJ2-1; possible D gene TRBD2, 5 bases. The length of the CDR3 is 15 residues. The V and J ends lost 5 bases and 2 bases respectively, with 16 bases between them. Germline V gene data show CDR1 as SQVTM and CDR2 as ANQGSEA. The CDR3 reads CSVLSGYSTYNEQFF. CDR3 coding DNA: TGCAGCGTTCTAAGCGGATACAGCACCTACAATGAGCAGTTCTTC.

V gene TRBV11-2 combines with J gene TRBJ2-1; 9 bases align to TRBD2. The CDR3 runs 18 residues. Germline V gene data show CDR1 as SGHAT and CDR2 as FQNNGV. The trim removed 2 bases at V and 1 base at J, leaving 9 bases unmatched. CDR3 nucleotide sequence: TGTGCCAGCAGCTTACGGCGGGAGGGCCCTCTTTCCTACAATGAGCAGTTCTTC. Translated: CASSLRREGPLSYNEQFF.

The table lists this clonotype with a few counts. The rearrangement links TRBV5-1 to TRBJ2-3; D is perhaps TRBD1 or TRBD2 (6 bases each). Germline CDR1 SGHRS, CDR2 YFSETQ. The CDR3 has 14 amino acids. Trimming took off 4 bases at V and 4 bases at J, with 13 bases between the two ends. CDR3 protein: CASSNGGPSDTQYF. For the CDR3, the DNA is TGCGCCAGCAGCAACGGGGGCCCCTCAGATACGCAGTATTTT.

The chain is built from TRBV20-1 and TRBJ1-1; no clear D. Germline V gene data show CDR1 as DFQATT and CDR2 as SNEGSKA (reference sequence). V gave up 3 bases and J gave up 5 bases, with 10 bases separating them. The CDR3 loop spans 12 amino acids. The CDR3 DNA follows: TGCAGTGCTAGTAACAGACGGACTGAAGCTTTCTTT. Protein: CSASNRRTEAFF.

This clonotype was seen at least ten times. The chain combines TRBV20-1 with TRBJ2-3; a weak D match, TRBD2 (6 bases). Germline V lookup: CDR1 DFQATT, CDR2 SNEGSKA (reference sequence). The CDR3 covers 16 residues. Trimming cost V 1 base and J 0 bases, with 14 bases left between them. CDR3 nucleotides: TGCAGTGCTAGAGTCTTGCGGGATTATAGCACAGATACGCAGTATTTT. Protein: CSARVLRDYSTDTQYF.

Ten or more counts support this clonotype. The chain couples TRBV6-1 to TRBJ1-5; 7 nucleotides agree with TRBD1. Trimming at V came to 7 bases and at J to 3 bases, leaving 15 bases not matched to a gene. The CDR3 is made up of 17 amino acids. Germline assignment: CDR1 MNHNS and CDR2 SASEGT. The CDR3 sequence: CASIPGRGRRDNQPQHF. CDR3 sequence (DNA): TGTGCCAGCATCCCTGGGAGGGGGCGAAGGGACAATCAGCCCCAGCATTTT.

This clonotype was observed a few times. This rearrangement joins TRBV18 to TRBJ2-7; TRBD1 is a possible D gene (5 bases). There are 13 residues in the CDR3. In germline, CDR1 is KGHSH, CDR2 LQKENI. V lost 3 bases to trimming and J lost 0 bases, with 6 bases between them. This CDR3 is CASSPTDSYEQYF. The CDR3 coding sequence is TGTGCCAGCTCACCGACAGACTCCTACGAGCAGTACTTC.

The V and J genes are TRBV10-2 and TRBJ2-5; D unclear. CDR3 size: 13 residues. Trimming removed 5 bases at V and 7 bases at J, with 14 bases between. Per germline, CDR1 WSHSY and CDR2 SAAADI. CDR3 region: CASSPSLSGTQYF. The CDR3 nucleotides read TGCGCCAGCAGTCCCTCCTTGTCGGGGACCCAGTACTTC.

The chain recombines TRBV5-1 with TRBJ2-7; TRBD1 aligns across 9 bases. Unmatched junction bases numbered 5, after V lost 4 bases and J lost 3 bases. The CDR3 runs 14 residues. CDR1 is SGHRS, CDR2 YFSETQ, per germline. The CDR3 is CASSTTTGGYEQYF. CDR3 in DNA: TGCGCCAGCAGCACCACGACAGGGGGCTACGAGCAGTACTTC.

Only a few counts were recorded for this clonotype. CDR3 sequence reads: CASSLTAADTQYF. Written as DNA, the CDR3 is TGTGCCAGCAGCCTGACAGCCGCAGATACGCAGTATTTT. The chain is built from TRBV7-8 and TRBJ2-3; TRBD1 is a possible D gene (5 bases). This CDR3 has 13 amino acids. CDR1 and CDR2 (germline): SGHVS, FQNEAQ. V was trimmed by 5 bases and J by 4 bases, leaving 10 bases between them.